The 18 T cell receptor beta chains in this list originate from one sample, sequenced in a study of cytomegalovirus exposure and HLA in healthy donors. The data were produced by immunoSEQ multiplex PCR, yet TCRdb's version contains in-frame clones alone and is incomplete. The sample consists of some 84,000 clones, roughly 91% of them appearing once. The material sequenced was PBMCs. These receptors came from a man aged 30 to 39 in good health and CMV-seronegative.

The chain employs TRBV6-1 and TRBJ2-3; tentatively, D is TRBD2 (6 bases). This CDR3 has 15 residues. Trimming took 1 base from V and 4 from J, leaving 12 bases between them. Germline V gene lookup returns CDR1 MNHNS and CDR2 SASEGT. CDR3 loop: CASSEVTGGADTQYF. CDR3 sequence (DNA): TGTGCCAGCAGTGAAGTAACCGGGGGAGCAGATACGCAGTATTTT.

The chain has TRBV29-1 and TRBJ1-2; D gene ambiguous. The CDR3 contains 10 residues. Germline CDR1 and CDR2: SQVTM and ANQGSEA. Trimming stripped 8 bases from V and 8 bases from J, with 12 bases between. The CDR3: CSLNSGGYTF. CDR3 in DNA: TGCAGCCTCAATTCGGGGGGCTACACCTTC.

The rearrangement uses TRBV10-1 and TRBJ2-3; TRBD2 aligns across 11 bases. CDR1 is WNHNN, CDR2 SYGVQD, per germline (reference sequence). The CDR3 length is 16 residues. Unmatched junction bases numbered 4, after V lost 3 bases and J lost 2 bases. The CDR3 bases are TGCGCCAGCAGTGAAGCGACTAGCGGGGTCACAGATACGCAGTATTTT. Its translation: CASSEATSGVTDTQYF.

The chain carries TRBV2 and TRBJ2-3; 7 nucleotides agree with TRBD2. CDR3 length: 18 amino acids. V shed 3 bases and J 1 base; nucleotides not matched to a gene: 13. In germline, CDR1 is SNHLY, CDR2 FYNNEI. CDR3 residues: CASSEFVGPAGRTDTQYF. The CDR3 DNA is TGTGCCAGCAGTGAGTTCGTCGGTCCAGCGGGACGCACAGATACGCAGTATTTT. Based on the CDR3 plus reference TRBV2 and TRBJ2-3, the full variable domain is EPEVTQTPSHQVTQMGQEVILRCVPISNHLYFYWYRQILGQKVEFLVSFYNNEISEKSEIFDDQFSVERPDGSNFTLKIRSTKLEDSAMYFCASSEFVGPAGRTDTQYFGPGTRLTVL.

This sequence joins TRBV7-3 and TRBJ2-1; D may be TRBD1 (6 bases). Trimming took 2 bases from V and 1 from J, leaving 12 bases between them. This CDR3 comprises 16 residues. Looked up from germline, CDR1 is SGHTA and CDR2 is FQGTGA. The CDR3 DNA reads TGTGCCAGCAGCTTAGACCCAGGGGATTCCTACAATGAGCAGTTCTTC. Its translation is CASSLDPGDSYNEQFF.

The chain joins TRBV7-9 to TRBJ1-1; D perhaps matches TRBD1 (6 bases). Trimming took off 1 base at V and 3 bases at J, with 12 bases between the two ends. The CDR3 totals 15 residues. Germline V CDR1 and CDR2: SEHNR, FQNEAQ (reference sequence). In DNA form, the CDR3 reads TGTGCCAGCAGCTTAGAGGGAGGGGGGCACACTGAAGCTTTCTTT. Its protein product is CASSLEGGGHTEAFF.

The V call is TRBV4-1, the J call TRBJ1-6, with 7 bases lining up with TRBD1. Germline CDR1 MGHRA, CDR2 YSYEKL. V lost 1 base to trimming and J lost 10 bases; unmatched junction nucleotides: 7. The CDR3 sequence is 15 residues long. The CDR3 here is CASSQARTGWSPLHF. Here the CDR3 DNA reads TGCGCCAGCAGCCAAGCCCGGACAGGCTGGTCACCCCTCCACTTT.

The chain carries TRBV5-4 and TRBJ2-2, with TRBD2 matching over 12 bases. The germline V gene encodes CDR1 SGHNT and CDR2 YYREEE (reference sequence). V trimming: 4 bases; J trimming: 8 bases; junction bases outside the gene matches: 6. The CDR3 loop spans 15 amino acids. The CDR3 here is CASSQRLAGVGELFF. For the CDR3, the DNA is TGTGCCAGCAGCCAAAGACTAGCGGGAGTAGGGGAGCTGTTTTTT.

The V call is TRBV9, the J call TRBJ1-1; no clear D. The CDR3 sequence is 14 residues long. The germline V and J ends were trimmed by 7 bases and 2 bases, with 15 bases remaining between them. Germline-derived CDR1 and CDR2 are SGDLS and YYNGEE. CDR3 protein: CASSRGDGNTEAFF. The CDR3 DNA reads as TGTGCCAGCTCACGGGGAGACGGAAACACTGAAGCTTTCTTT.

This clone was seen just once. The CDR3 nucleotides are TGTGCCAGCAGCTCCATCGGACTAGCGGGGCGCACAGATACGCAGTATTTT. This gives the protein CASSSIGLAGRTDTQYF. The chain employs TRBV7-2 and TRBJ2-3, with 12 nucleotides matching TRBD2. Germline lookup yields CDR1 SGHTA and CDR2 FQGNSA. The CDR3 has 17 residues. The ends lost 4 bases at V and 1 base at J; junction bases unmatched: 6. Full variable domain (remainder filled in from reference TRBV7-2 and TRBJ2-3): GAGVSQSPSNKVTEKGKDVELRCDPISGHTALYWYRQSLGQGLEFLIYFQGNSAPDKSGLPSDRFSAERTGGSVSTLTIQRTQQEDSAVYLCASSSIGLAGRTDTQYFGPGTRLTVL.

There are a few counts of this clone. The chain has TRBV7-2 and TRBJ2-3; 9 bases agree with TRBD2. Germline CDR1 SGHTA, CDR2 FQGNSA. V dropped 3 bases and J dropped 6; count of bases not matched to a gene: 7. The CDR3 has 15 amino acids. The CDR3 nucleotides are TGTGCCAGCAGCTTGACTAGCGGTTCGGGTGATACGCAGTATTTT. As protein: CASSLTSGSGDTQYF.

The chain carries TRBV27 and TRBJ2-5, with 7 bases matching TRBD2. Trimming at V came to 4 bases and at J to 2 bases, leaving 10 bases not matched to a gene. Germline V gene sequence: CDR1 MNHEY, CDR2 SMNVEV (reference sequence). The CDR3 is 16 residues long. The CDR3 loop reads CASSSPGLQSQETQYF. The CDR3 coding sequence is TGTGCCAGCAGTTCACCGGGACTACAATCACAAGAGACCCAGTACTTC.

The genes are TRBV19 and TRBJ2-7; a possible D gene is TRBD2 (7 bases). Trimming left V 4 bases short and J 6 bases short, with 16 bases between. The CDR3 is made up of 14 amino acids. Germline V lookup: CDR1 LNHDA, CDR2 SQIVND (reference sequence). This CDR3 is CASSTTEGGGEQYF. CDR3 nucleotide sequence: TGTGCCAGTAGTACAACAGAGGGGGGGGGCGAGCAGTACTTC.

The chain employs TRBV5-4 and TRBJ2-1; TRBD1 might be the D (6 bases). The CDR3 is 15 residues long. V was shortened by 0 bases and J by 9 bases, with 16 bases between the two germline ends. Germline CDR1 and CDR2: SGHNT and YYREEE (reference sequence). CDR3 nucleotide sequence: TGTGCCAGCAGCTTGGTCAGGGGCGCGACGATTGAGCAGTTCTTC. Protein: CASSLVRGATIEQFF. The variable domain in full, completed from reference TRBV5-4 and TRBJ2-1, reads ETGVTQSPTHLIKTRGQQVTLRCSSQSGHNTVSWYQQALGQGPQFIFQYYREEENGRGNFPPRFSGLQFPNYSSELNVNALELDDSALYLCASSLVRGATIEQFFGPGTRLTVL.

The chain employs TRBV11-2 and TRBJ2-1; TRBD2 is a possible D gene (6 bases). Germline assignment: CDR1 SGHAT and CDR2 FQNNGV. This CDR3 comprises 14 residues. V was pared by 2 bases and J by 4 bases, with 9 bases between. The CDR3 sequence: CASSLISGYNEQFF. DNA for the CDR3: TGTGCCAGCAGCTTAATAAGCGGGTACAATGAGCAGTTCTTC.

CDR3 coding DNA: TGTGCCAGCAAGTCTCAGATGAACACTGAAGCTTTCTTT. The encoded protein is CASKSQMNTEAFF. The V gene is TRBV2, the J gene TRBJ1-1, with D uncertain. The CDR3 is 13 amino acids. Trimming pared 7 bases from V and 0 bases from J, leaving 9 bases between. From germline, CDR1 is SNHLY and CDR2 FYNNEI.

The chain employs TRBV6-1 and TRBJ2-7; 9 bases fit TRBD2. V trimming: 7 bases; J trimming: 0 bases; junction bases outside the gene matches: 4. This CDR3 comprises 14 residues. Germline V gene lookup returns CDR1 MNHNS and CDR2 SASEGT. Written as DNA, the CDR3 is TGTGCCAGCACCGTTAGCGGGAGCTCCTACGAGCAGTACTTC. Translating it yields CASTVSGSSYEQYF.

This chain connects TRBV30 to TRBJ2-1; a possible D gene is TRBD2 (5 bases). The CDR3 sequence is 17 residues long. V was pared by 0 bases and J by 1 base, with 16 bases between. Germline V gene data show CDR1 as GTSNPN and CDR2 as SVGIG (reference sequence). CDR3 coding DNA: TGTGCCTGGAGTGTACTAGTCGGTCCGACTTCCTACAATGAGCAGTTCTTC. Translation: CAWSVLVGPTSYNEQFF.